The clone carrying this T cell receptor (beta chain) appeared a few times. Its target is unknown. The data stem from a study of T cell responses to AZD1222 COVID-19 vaccine. The CDR3 loop spans 14 amino acids. V lost 4 bases to trimming and J lost 4 bases, with 14 bases between them. Looked up from germline, CDR1 is SGHRS and CDR2 is YFSETQ. Clones were sequenced by immunoSEQ multiplex PCR, and TCRdb holds only the in-frame ones, with some missing. The sample has 80,000 to 90,000 clones, about 91% seen once. General study results and limits: White British ancestry dominated among donors, who included more females, and clonal diversity was possibly underestimated.

The sequencing used peripheral blood, collected on day 0 of AZD1222 vaccination. The chain links TRBV5-1 to TRBJ2-5, with D possibly being TRBD1 or TRBD2 (5 bases each). The sequence was obtained from an adult in good health. The CDR3, as DNA: TGCGCCAGCAGCGAAGGGACCTCCGGAGAGACCCAGTACTTC. Its protein product is CASSEGTSGETQYF.